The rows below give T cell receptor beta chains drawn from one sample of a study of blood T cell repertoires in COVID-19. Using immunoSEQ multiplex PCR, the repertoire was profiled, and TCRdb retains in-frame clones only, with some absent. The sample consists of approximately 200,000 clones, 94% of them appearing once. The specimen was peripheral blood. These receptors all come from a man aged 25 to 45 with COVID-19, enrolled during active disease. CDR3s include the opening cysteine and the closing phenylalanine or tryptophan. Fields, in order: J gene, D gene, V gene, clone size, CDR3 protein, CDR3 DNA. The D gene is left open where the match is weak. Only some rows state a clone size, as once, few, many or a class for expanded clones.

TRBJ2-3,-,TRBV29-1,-,CSVEWGPSTDTQYF,TGCAGCGTTGAGTGGGGCCCGTCCACAGATACGCAGTATTTT
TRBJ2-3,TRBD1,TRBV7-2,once,CASVRDRGLDTQYF,TGTGCCAGCGTCAGGGACAGGGGGCTTGATACGCAGTATTTT
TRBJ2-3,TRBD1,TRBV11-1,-,CASSIRTGTRTDTQYF,TGTGCCAGCAGCATCAGGACAGGGACGAGAACAGATACGCAGTATTTT
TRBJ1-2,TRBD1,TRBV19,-,CASSRTGGTYGYTF,TGTGCCAGTAGTAGGACAGGGGGGACCTATGGCTACACCTTC
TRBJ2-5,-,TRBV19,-,CASGGTAQETQYF,TGTGCCAGTGGAGGGACGGCCCAAGAGACCCAGTACTTC
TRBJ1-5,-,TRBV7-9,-,CASSLVNGGRNQPQHF,TGTGCCAGCAGCTTAGTAAATGGAGGAAGGAATCAGCCCCAGCATTTT
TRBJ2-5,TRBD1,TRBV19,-,CASSIKTGQQETQYF,TGTGCCAGTAGTATCAAGACAGGGCAGCAAGAGACCCAGTACTTC
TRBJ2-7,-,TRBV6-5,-,CASKDRTTYEQYF,TGTGCCAGCAAAGACAGGACCACCTACGAGCAGTACTTC
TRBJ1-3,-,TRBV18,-,CASSPDLQSRLSGNTIYF,TGTGCCAGCTCACCGGACTTACAGTCCCGTCTCTCTGGAAACACCATATATTTT
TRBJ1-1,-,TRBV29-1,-,CSVEGSALAEAFF,TGCAGCGTTGAGGGCAGTGCCCTCGCTGAAGCTTTCTTT
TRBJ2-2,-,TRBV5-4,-,CASSLSGKLNTGELFF,TGTGCCAGCAGCTTGTCGGGGAAATTGAACACCGGGGAGCTGTTTTTT
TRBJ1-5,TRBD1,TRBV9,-,CASSVTGDSYQPQHF,TGTGCCAGCAGCGTGACAGGGGATTCATATCAGCCCCAGCATTTT
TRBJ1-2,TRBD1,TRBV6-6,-,CASSRTGSYGYTF,TGTGCCAGCAGCCGGACAGGATCCTATGGCTACACCTTC
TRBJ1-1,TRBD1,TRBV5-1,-,CASRTGGLSEAFF,TGCGCCAGCAGGACAGGGGGCCTAAGTGAAGCTTTCTTT